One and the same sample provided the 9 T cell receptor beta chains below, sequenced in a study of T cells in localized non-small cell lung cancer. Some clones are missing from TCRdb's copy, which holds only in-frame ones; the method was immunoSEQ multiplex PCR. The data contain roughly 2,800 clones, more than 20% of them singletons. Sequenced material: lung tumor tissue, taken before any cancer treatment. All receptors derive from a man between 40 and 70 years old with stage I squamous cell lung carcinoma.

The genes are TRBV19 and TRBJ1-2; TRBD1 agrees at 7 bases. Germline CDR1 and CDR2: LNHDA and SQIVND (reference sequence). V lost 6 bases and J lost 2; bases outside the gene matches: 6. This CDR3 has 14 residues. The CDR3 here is CASRKQQGNYGYTF. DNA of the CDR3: TGTGCCAGTAGGAAACAACAGGGGAACTATGGCTACACCTTC. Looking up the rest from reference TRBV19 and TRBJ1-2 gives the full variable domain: DGGITQSPKYLFRKEGQNVTLSCEQNLNHDAMYWYRQDPGQGLRLIYYSQIVNDFQKGDIAEGYSVSREKKESFPLTVTSAQKNPTAFYLCASRKQQGNYGYTFGSGTRLTVV.

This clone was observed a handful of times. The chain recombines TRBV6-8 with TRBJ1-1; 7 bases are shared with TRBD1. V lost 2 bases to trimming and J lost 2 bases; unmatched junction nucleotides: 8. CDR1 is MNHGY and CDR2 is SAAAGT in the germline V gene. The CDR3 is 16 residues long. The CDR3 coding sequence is TGTGCCAGCAGTTACGGTCGCGGGACAGCCAACACTGAAGCTTTCTTT. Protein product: CASSYGRGTANTEAFF.

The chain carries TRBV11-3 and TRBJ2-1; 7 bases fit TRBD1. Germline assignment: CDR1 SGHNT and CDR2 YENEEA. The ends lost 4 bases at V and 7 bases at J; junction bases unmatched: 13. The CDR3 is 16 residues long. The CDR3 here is CASSSNRGGSLNEQFF. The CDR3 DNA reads TGTGCCAGCAGCTCTAACAGGGGCGGTTCATTGAATGAGCAGTTCTTC.

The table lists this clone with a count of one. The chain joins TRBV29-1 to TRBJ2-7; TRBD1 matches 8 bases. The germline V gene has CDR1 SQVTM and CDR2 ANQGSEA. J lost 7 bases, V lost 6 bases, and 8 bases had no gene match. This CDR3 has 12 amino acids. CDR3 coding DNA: TGCAGCGTCGAACCGAGACAGGGGGAGCAGTACTTC. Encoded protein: CSVEPRQGEQYF.

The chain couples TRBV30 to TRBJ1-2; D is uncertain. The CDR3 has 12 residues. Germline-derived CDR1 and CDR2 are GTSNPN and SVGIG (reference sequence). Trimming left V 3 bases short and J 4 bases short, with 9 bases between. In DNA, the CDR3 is TGTGCCTGGAGCCGGCAGGCCTATGGCTACACCTTC. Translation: CAWSRQAYGYTF.

This CDR3 is CASSYAGTTGNTIYF. The CDR3 DNA reads TGTGCCAGCAGTTACGCCGGGACCACTGGAAACACCATATATTTT. The gene calls are TRBV6-8 and TRBJ1-3; weak D call: TRBD1 (5 bases). The CDR3 has 15 amino acids. The V end lost 2 bases, the J end lost 2 bases, and 10 bases lay between the germline ends. CDR1 is MNHGY, CDR2 SAAAGT, per germline.

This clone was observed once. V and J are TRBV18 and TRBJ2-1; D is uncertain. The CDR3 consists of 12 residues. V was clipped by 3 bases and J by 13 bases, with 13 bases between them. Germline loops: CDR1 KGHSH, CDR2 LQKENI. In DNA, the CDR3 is TGTGCCAGCTCACCGAACGATGGGGAACAGTTCTTC. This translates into CASSPNDGEQFF.

CDR3 in amino acids: CASSLEEVRRNTEAFF. CDR3 bases: TGTGCCAGCAGCTTGGAAGAGGTCAGGAGGAACACTGAAGCTTTCTTT. The chain has TRBV11-3 and TRBJ1-1; D is undetermined. The V end was cut by 3 bases, the J end by 1 base, with 15 bases between. Germline assignment: CDR1 SGHNT and CDR2 YENEEA. This CDR3 is built from 16 residues.

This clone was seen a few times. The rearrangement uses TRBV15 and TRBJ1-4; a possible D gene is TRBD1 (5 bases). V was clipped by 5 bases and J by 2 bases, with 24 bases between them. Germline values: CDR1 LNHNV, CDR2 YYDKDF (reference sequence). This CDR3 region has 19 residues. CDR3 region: CATSLDGMGGGGTNEKLFF. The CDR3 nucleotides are TGTGCCACCAGCCTCGATGGAATGGGGGGAGGAGGTACTAATGAAAAACTGTTTTTT.